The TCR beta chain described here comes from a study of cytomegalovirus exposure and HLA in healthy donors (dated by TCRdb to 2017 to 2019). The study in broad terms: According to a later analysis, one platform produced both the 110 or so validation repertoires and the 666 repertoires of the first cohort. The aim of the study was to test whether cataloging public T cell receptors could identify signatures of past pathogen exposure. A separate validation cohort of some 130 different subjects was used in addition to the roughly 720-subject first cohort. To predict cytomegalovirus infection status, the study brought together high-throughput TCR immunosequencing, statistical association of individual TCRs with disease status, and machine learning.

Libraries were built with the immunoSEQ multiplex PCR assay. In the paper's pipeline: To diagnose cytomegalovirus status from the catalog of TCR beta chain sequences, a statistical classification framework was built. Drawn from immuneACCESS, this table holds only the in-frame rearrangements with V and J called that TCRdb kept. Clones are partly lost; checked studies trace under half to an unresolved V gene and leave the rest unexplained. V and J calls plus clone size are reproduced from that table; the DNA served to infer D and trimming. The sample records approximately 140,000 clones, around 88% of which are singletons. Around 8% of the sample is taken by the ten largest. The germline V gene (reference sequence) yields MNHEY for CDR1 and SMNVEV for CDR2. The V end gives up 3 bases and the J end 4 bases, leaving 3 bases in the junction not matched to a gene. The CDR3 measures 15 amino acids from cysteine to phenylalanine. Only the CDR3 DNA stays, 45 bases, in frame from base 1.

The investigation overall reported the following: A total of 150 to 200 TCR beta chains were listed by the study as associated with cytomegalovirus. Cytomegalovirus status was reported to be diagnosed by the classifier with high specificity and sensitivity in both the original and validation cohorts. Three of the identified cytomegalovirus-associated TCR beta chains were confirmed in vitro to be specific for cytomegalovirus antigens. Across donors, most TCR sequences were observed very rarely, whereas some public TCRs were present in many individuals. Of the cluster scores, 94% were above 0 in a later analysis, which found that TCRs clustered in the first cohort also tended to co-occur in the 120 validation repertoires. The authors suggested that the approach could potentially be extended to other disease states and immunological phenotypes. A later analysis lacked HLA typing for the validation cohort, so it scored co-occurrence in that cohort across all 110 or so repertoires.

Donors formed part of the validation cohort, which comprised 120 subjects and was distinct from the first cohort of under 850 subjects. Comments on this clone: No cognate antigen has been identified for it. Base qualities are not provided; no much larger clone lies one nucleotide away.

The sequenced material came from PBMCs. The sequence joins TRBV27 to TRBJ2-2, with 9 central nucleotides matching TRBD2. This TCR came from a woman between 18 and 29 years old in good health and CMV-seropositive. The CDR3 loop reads CASSFPAGGTGELFF. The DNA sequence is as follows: TGTGCCAGCAGTTTCCCAGCGGGGGGCACCGGGGAGCTGTTTTTT.